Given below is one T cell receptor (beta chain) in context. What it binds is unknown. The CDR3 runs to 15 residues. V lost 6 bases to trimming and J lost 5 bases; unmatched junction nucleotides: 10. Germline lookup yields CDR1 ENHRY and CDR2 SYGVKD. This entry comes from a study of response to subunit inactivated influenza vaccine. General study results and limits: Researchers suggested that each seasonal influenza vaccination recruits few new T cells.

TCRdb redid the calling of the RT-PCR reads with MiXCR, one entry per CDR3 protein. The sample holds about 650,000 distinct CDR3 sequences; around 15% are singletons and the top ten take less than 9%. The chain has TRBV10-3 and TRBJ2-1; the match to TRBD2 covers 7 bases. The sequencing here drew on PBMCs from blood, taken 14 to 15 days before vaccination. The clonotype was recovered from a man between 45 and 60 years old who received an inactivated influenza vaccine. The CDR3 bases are TGTGCCATCAGCGGGCTAGCGGAGATGAACAATGAGCAGTTCTTC. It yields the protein CAISGLAEMNNEQFF.